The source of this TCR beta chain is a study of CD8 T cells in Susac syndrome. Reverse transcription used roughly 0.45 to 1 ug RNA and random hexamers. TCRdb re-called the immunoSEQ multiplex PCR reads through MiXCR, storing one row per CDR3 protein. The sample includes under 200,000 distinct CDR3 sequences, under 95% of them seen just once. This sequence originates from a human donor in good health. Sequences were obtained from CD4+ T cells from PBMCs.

CDR3 residues: CASSRGTDSNQPQHF. The CDR3 nucleotides read TGTGCCAGCAGCAGGGGGACAGATAGCAATCAGCCCCAGCATTTT. The chain uses TRBV7-9 and TRBJ1-5; 7 bases map to TRBD1. With V trimmed by 5 bases and J by 0 bases, 4 bases remained unmatched. The CDR3 spans 15 residues. From germline, CDR1 is SEHNR and CDR2 FQNEAQ (reference sequence).